Within the sample, the clone carrying this T cell receptor (beta chain) is medium-sized. Its antigen remains unknown. The data are from a study of liver allograft versus peripheral blood T cells. The overall study: Transplanted livers held T cell receptor repertoires, and these were compared with repertoires in recipients' peripheral blood. Regarding the study as a whole: Intragraft liver T cell receptor repertoires reportedly differed from peripheral blood repertoires.

TCRdb called the reads again in MiXCR, with one record for every CDR3 protein. Of approximately 10,000 distinct CDR3 sequences listed, approximately 19% are singletons. This CDR3 region has 14 residues. Germline V gives CDR1 LNHDA, CDR2 SQIVND (reference sequence). Trimming stripped 7 bases from V and 7 bases from J, with 20 bases between. The chain joins TRBV19 to TRBJ2-7; D assignment may be TRBD1 or TRBD2 (5 bases each). The clonotype originates from a human patient who had a liver transplant. Some T cells may be supplied by the graft donor. The CDR3 protein is CASKGPPGPREQYF. CDR3 sequence (DNA): TGTGCCAGTAAGGGGCCCCCGGGACCTAGGGAGCAGTACTTC.